What follows is one T cell receptor (beta chain) and its context. What it binds is unknown. The data derive from a study of identifying expanded T cells in peripheral blood. General study points: Clone count variance between roughly 2-week samples rose with total template count.

During the collection period, no donor immune events like infections were recorded. Germline CDR1 and CDR2: SGHRS and YFSETQ. The CDR3 totals 18 residues. V was pared by 0 bases and J by 2 bases, with 11 bases of the junction left unmatched. The method was immunoSEQ multiplex PCR; TCRdb's version includes in-frame clones alone and lacks a portion of them. Here the sample spans 60,000 to 70,000 clones, over 80% being singletons. Sample: blood. The chain uses TRBV5-1 and TRBJ1-1, with 9 bases matching TRBD1. The receptor comes from a person aged 18-70 years in good health. The CDR3 DNA reads TGCGCCAGCAGCTTGGCGGGGACAGGGAGTTTAAGAAACACTGAAGCTTTCTTT. As protein: CASSLAGTGSLRNTEAFF.